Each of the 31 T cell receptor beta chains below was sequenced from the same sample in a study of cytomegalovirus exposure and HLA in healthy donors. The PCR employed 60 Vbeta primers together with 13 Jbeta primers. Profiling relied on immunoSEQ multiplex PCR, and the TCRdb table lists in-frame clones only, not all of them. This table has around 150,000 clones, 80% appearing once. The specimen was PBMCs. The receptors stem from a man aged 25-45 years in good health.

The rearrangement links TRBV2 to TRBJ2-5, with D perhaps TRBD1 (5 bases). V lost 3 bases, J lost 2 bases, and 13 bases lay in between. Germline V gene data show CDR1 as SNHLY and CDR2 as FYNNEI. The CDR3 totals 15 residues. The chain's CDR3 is CASSESSRQQETQYF. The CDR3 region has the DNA TGTGCCAGCAGTGAGTCTTCGAGACAGCAAGAGACCCAGTACTTC.

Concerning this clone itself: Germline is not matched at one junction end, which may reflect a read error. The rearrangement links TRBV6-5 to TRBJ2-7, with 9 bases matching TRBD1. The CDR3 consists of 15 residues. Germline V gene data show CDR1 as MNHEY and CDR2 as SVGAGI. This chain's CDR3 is CVSRADRGGPYEQYF. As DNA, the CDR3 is TGTGTCAGCAGGGCCGACAGGGGGGGCCCCTACGAGCAGTACTTC.

This CDR3 is CASSQTSGSSYEQYF. The DNA of the CDR3 is TGCGCCAGCAGCCAGACTAGCGGGAGCTCCTACGAGCAGTACTTC. The J gene is TRBJ2-7, the V gene TRBV4-1; 12 nucleotides line up with TRBD2. The CDR3 consists of 15 residues. Germline CDR1 and CDR2: MGHRA and YSYEKL. V shed 3 bases and J 0 bases; nucleotides not matched to a gene: 0.

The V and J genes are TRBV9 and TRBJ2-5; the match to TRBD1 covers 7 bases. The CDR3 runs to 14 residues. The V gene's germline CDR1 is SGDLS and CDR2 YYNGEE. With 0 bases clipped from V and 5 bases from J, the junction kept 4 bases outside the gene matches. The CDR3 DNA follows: TGTGCCAGCAGCGTAGACGGGGACAGTGAGACCCAGTACTTC. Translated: CASSVDGDSETQYF.

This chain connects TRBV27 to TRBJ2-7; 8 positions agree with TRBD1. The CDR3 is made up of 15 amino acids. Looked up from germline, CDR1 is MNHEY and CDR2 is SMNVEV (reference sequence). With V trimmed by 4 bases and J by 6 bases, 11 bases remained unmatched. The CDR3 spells CASSSKRTGPSEQYF. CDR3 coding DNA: TGTGCCAGCAGTTCGAAGAGGACAGGGCCCAGCGAGCAGTACTTC.

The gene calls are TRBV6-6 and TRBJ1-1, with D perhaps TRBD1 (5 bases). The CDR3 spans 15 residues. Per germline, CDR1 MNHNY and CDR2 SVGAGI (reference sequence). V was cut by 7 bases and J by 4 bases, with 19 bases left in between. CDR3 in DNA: TGTGCCAGCAACTCAGGGAAAAGCCCTCGCACTGAAGCTTTCTTT. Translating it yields CASNSGKSPRTEAFF.

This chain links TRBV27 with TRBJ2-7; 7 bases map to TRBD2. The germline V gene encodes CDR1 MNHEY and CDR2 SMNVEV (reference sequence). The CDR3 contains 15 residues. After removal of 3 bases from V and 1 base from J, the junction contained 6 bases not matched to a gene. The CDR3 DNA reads TGTGCCAGCAGTTTGAGCCTGGGGGGGTCCTACGAGCAGTACTTC. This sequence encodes CASSLSLGGSYEQYF.

The CDR3 sequence is CASQRAGRELFF. The CDR3 nucleotides read TGTGCCAGCCAACGGGCGGGCCGGGAGCTGTTTTTT. The chain is built from TRBV2 and TRBJ2-2; weak D call: TRBD2 (5 bases). V lost 8 bases and J lost 9, with 13 bases in between. CDR1 is SNHLY and CDR2 is FYNNEI in the germline V gene. The CDR3 is 12 residues long.

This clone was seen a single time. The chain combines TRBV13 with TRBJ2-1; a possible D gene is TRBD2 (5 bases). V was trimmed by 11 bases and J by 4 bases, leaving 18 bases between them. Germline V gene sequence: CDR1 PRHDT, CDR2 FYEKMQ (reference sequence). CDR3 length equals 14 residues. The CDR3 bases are TGTGCCGTCAGCGACGCGGGCCGATACAATGAGCAGTTCTTC. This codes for CAVSDAGRYNEQFF.

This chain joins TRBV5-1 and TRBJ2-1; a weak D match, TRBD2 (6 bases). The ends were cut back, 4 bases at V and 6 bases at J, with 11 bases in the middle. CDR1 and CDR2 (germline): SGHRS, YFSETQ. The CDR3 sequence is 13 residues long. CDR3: CASSKGTGNEQFF. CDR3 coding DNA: TGCGCCAGCAGCAAGGGGACTGGCAATGAGCAGTTCTTC.

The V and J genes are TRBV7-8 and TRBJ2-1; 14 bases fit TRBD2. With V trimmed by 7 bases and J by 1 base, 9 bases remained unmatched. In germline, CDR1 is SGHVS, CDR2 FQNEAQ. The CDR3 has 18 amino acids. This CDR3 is CASTLGTSGRTSYNEQFF. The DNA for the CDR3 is TGTGCCAGCACCCTAGGGACTAGCGGGAGAACATCCTACAATGAGCAGTTCTTC.

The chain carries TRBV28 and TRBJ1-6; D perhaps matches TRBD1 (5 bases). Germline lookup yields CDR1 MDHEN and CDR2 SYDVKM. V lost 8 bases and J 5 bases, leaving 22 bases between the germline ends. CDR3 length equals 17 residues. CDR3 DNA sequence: TGTGCCAGCGCTTCTCCCGGGGGGTTTGGGGATAATTCACCCCTCCACTTT. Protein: CASASPGGFGDNSPLHF.

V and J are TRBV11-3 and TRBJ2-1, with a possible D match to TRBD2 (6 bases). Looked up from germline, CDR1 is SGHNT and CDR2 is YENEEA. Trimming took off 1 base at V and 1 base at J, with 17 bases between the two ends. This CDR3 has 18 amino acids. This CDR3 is CASSLAVGSGFSYNEQFF. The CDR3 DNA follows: TGTGCCAGCAGCTTAGCGGTGGGTAGCGGTTTTTCCTACAATGAGCAGTTCTTC.

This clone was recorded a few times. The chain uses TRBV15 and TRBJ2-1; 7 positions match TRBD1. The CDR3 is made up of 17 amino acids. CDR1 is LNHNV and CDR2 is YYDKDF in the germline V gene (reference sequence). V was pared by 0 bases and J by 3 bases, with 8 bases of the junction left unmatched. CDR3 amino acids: CATSRDTLRDSYNEQFF. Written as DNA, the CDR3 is TGTGCCACCAGCAGAGATACCCTCCGGGACAGCTACAATGAGCAGTTCTTC.

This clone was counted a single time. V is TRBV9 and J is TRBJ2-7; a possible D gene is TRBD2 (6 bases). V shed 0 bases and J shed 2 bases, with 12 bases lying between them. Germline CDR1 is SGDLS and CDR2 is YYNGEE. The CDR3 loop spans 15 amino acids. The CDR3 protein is CASSVGGEAAYEQYF. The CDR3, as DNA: TGTGCCAGCAGCGTAGGGGGGGAGGCCGCCTACGAGCAGTACTTC. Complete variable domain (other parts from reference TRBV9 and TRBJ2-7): DSGVTQTPKHLITATGQRVTLRCSPRSGDLSVYWYQQSLDQGLQFLIQYYNGEERAKGNILERFSAQQFPDLHSELNLSSLELGDSALYFCASSVGGEAAYEQYFGPGTRLTVT.

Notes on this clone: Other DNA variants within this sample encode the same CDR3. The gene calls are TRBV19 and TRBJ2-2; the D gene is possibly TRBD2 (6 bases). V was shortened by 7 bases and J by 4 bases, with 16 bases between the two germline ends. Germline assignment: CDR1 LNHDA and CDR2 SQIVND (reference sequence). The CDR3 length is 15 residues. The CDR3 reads CASTQEPGVTGELFF. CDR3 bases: TGTGCCAGTACCCAAGAGCCGGGGGTCACCGGGGAGCTGTTTTTT. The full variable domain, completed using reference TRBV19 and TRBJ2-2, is DGGITQSPKYLFRKEGQNVTLSCEQNLNHDAMYWYRQDPGQGLRLIYYSQIVNDFQKGDIAEGYSVSREKKESFPLTVTSAQKNPTAFYLCASTQEPGVTGELFFGEGSRLTVL.

CDR3 DNA sequence: TGTGCCAGTAGTCAAACTGACTCCTACAATGAGCAGTTCTTC. Protein product: CASSQTDSYNEQFF. V and J are TRBV19 and TRBJ2-1; D ambiguous. CDR3 length equals 14 residues. CDR1 LNHDA and CDR2 SQIVND come from the germline V gene (reference sequence). V lost 5 bases and J lost 0, with 8 bases in between.

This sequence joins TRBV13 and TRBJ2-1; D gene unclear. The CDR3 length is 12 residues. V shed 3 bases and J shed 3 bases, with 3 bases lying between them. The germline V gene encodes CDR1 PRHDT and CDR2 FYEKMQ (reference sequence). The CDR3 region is CASSFRYNEQFF. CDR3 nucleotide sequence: TGTGCCAGCAGCTTTCGCTACAATGAGCAGTTCTTC.

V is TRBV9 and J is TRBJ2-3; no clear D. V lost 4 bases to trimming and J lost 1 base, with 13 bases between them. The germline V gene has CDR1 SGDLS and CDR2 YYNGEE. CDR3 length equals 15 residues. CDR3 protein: CASSLLSQGTDTQYF. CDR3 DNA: TGTGCCAGCAGCCTCCTGAGCCAAGGCACAGATACGCAGTATTTT.

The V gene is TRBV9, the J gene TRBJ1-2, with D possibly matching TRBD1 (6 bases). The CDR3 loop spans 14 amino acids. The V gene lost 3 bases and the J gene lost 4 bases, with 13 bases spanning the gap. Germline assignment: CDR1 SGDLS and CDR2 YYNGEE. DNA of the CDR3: TGTGCCAGCAGCGCGACCGGGACACCCTATGGCTACACCTTC. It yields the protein CASSATGTPYGYTF.

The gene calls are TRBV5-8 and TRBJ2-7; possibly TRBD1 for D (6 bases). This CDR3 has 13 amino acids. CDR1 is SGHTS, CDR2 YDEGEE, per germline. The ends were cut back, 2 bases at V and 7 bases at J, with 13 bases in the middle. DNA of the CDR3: TGTGCCAGCAGCTTTGGGGGCCTGGGAGAGCAGTACTTC. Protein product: CASSFGGLGEQYF.

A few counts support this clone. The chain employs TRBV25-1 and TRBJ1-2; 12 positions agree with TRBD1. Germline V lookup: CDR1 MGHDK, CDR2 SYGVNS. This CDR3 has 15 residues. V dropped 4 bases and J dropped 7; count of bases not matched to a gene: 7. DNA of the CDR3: TGTGCCAGCAGTGTCCCCGGGACAGGGGGCGTTGGCTACACCTTC. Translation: CASSVPGTGGVGYTF.

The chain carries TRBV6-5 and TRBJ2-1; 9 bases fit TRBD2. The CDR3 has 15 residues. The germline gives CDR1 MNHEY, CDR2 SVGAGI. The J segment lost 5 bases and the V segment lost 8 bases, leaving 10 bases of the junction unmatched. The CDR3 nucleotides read TGTGCCAGCCGAGGACTCAGCGGGGGGAACAATGAGCAGTTCTTC. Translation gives CASRGLSGGNNEQFF.

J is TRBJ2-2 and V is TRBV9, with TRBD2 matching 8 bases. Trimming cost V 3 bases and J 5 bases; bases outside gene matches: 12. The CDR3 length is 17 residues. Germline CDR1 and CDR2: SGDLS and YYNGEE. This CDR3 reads CASSARSGGPGTGELFF. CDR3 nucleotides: TGTGCCAGCAGCGCTAGGTCGGGAGGGCCGGGAACCGGGGAGCTGTTTTTT.

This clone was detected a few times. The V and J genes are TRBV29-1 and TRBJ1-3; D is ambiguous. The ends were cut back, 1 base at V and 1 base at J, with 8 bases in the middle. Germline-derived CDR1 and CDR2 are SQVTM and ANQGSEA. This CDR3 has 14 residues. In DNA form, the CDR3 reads TGCAGCGTTGAAGGCGGGGATTCTGGAAACACCATATATTTT. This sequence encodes CSVEGGDSGNTIYF.

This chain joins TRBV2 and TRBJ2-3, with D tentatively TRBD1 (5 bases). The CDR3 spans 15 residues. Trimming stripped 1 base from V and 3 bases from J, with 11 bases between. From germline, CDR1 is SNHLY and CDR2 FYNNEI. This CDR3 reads CASSEEKGRTDTQYF. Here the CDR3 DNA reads TGTGCCAGCAGTGAAGAGAAGGGGCGGACAGATACGCAGTATTTT.

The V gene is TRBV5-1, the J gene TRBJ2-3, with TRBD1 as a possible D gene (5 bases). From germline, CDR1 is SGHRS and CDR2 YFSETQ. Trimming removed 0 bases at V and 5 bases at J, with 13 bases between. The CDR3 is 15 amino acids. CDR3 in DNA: TGCGCCAGCAGCTTGGAAGGGCAGGGTAGAGATACGCAGTATTTT. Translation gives CASSLEGQGRDTQYF.

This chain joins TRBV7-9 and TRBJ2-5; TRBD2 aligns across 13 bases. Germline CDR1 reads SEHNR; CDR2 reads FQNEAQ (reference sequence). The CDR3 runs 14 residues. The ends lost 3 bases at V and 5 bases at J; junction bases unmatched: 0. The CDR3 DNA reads TGTGCCAGCAGCTTGACTAGCGGGGGGGAGACCCAGTACTTC. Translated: CASSLTSGGETQYF.

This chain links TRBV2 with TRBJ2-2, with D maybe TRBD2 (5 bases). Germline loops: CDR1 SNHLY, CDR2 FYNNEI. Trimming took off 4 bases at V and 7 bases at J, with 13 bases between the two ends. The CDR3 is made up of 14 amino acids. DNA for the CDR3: TGTGCCAGCAGTGGCTCCCACAGCGGCGGGGAGCTGTTTTTT. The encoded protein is CASSGSHSGGELFF.

The chain's CDR3 is CASSPTSGSYDEQFF. In DNA, the CDR3 is TGTGCCAGCTCACCCACTAGCGGGAGTTATGATGAGCAGTTCTTC. The gene calls are TRBV18 and TRBJ2-1; TRBD2 agrees at 11 bases. V was clipped by 3 bases and J by 8 bases; unmatched bases: 6. Germline V gene lookup returns CDR1 KGHSH and CDR2 LQKENI. The CDR3 runs to 15 residues.

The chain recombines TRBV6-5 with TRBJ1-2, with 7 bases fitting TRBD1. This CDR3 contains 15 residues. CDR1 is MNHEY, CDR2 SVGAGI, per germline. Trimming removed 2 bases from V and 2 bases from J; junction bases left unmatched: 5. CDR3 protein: CASSYHRGINYGYTF. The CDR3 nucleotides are TGTGCCAGCAGTTACCACAGGGGAATCAACTATGGCTACACCTTC.